This T cell receptor beta chain was identified in a study of blood T cell repertoires in COVID-19 (TCRdb year 2020). Looking at the study overall: Samples from collaborators originated in the United States, Italy and Spain and spanned both the acute and convalescent phases of COVID-19. The prospective study material was composed of cDNA or gDNA derived from T cells, B-cell-depleted T cells, or PBMCs. Deeply sampled blood TCRbeta repertoires from subjects exposed to, actively infected with, or recovered from COVID-19 were included in the dataset. The repertoires were released in a freely available public database intended as a resource for research on the immune response to SARS-CoV-2. Samples came from the ongoing ImmuneRACE study (first 160 participants) plus 1,254 subjects from 6 global collaborators. Nearly every sample came with metadata listing a de-identified subject ID, COVID-19 status, age in years and sex. Where available, HLA class I and class II types were taken from metadata supplied by the sample provider and were not determined by assay-based typing.

The full study reports these points: The quantity of clinical and demographic metadata differed by source and by participant and was supplied without curation.

The immunoSEQ Assay, a bias-controlled multiplex PCR, was used to amplify TCRbeta CDR3 regions from genomic DNA. Regarding the original processing steps: Nucleated cell counts per sample were estimated from amplification of reference gene primers within the assay. To quantify the absolute abundance of each unique TCRbeta CDR3 rearrangement, sequence reads were collapsed and filtered. Productive Simpson clonality was computed per sample as the square root of Simpson's diversity index over productive rearrangements. In its TCRdb copy, this immuneACCESS table keeps in-frame sequences only and misses some clones. Where compared with another copy, unresolved V genes explain less than half of these, and the others have no known cause. V and J calls plus clone size are reproduced from that table; the DNA served to infer D and trimming. The sample yields about 160,000 clones; 85% to 90% were counted once. Jointly, the top ten make up about an eighth of the sample.

A remark on this clone: Its specific antigen is unknown. Base qualities are not recorded, but no much larger clone differs from it by a single base.

At one collaborating source in Seattle, patients were enrolled during active infection and were followed longitudinally through the course of disease. Each collaborating institution followed its own protocols to collect whole blood in K2EDTA tubes. Collaborator samples were shipped for TCRbeta analysis as frozen whole blood, isolated PBMCs, or DNA extracted from either sample type. The CDR3, cysteine through phenylalanine, is 15 amino acids long. The DNA shown is the 45-base CDR3, in frame from base 1. Trimming accounts for 5 bases at V and 6 bases at J, while the number of junction bases matched to no gene is 5. According to the germline V gene (reference sequence), CDR1 reads PRHDT and CDR2 reads FYEKMQ.

The sequence came from a man aged 18 to 29 with COVID-19, enrolled during active disease. The sequencing sample was made of peripheral blood. The sequence joins TRBV13 to TRBJ2-1; 12 nucleotides in the junction match TRBD2. The CDR3 region has the sequence CASSDWTSGTNEQFF. The nucleotide sequence is given as TGTGCCAGCAGCGATTGGACTAGCGGGACCAATGAGCAGTTCTTC. The full variable domain, with segments outside the CDR3 supplied by the reference TRBV13 and TRBJ2-1 proteins, appears as AAGVIQSPRHLIKEKRETATLKCYPIPRHDTVYWYQQGPGQDPQFLISFYEKMQSDKGSIPDRFSAQQFSDYHSELNMSSLELGDSALYFCASSDWTSGTNEQFFGPGTRLTVL.